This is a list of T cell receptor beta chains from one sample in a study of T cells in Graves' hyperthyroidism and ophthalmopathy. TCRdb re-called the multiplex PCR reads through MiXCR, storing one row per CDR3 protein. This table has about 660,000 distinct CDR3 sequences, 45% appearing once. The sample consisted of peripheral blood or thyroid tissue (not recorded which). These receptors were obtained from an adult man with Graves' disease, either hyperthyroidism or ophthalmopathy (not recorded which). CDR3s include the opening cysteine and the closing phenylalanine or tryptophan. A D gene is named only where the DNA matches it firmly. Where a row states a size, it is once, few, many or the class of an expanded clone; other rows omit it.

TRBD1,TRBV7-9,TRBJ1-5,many,TGTGCCAGCACGACAGGGGTCGATCAGCCCCAGCATTTT,CASTTGVDQPQHF
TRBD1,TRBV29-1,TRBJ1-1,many,TGCAGCGTTGACCCCTACCGACAGGGGGGCACTGAAGCTTTCTTT,CSVDPYRQGGTEAFF
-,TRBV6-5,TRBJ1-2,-,TGTGCCAGCAGTAATGGTAATAACTATGGCTACACCTTC,CASSNGNNYGYTF
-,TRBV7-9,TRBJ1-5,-,TGTGCCAGCAGAGGAAGCAGGGTCGGCCAGCCCCAGCATTTT,CASRGSRVGQPQHF
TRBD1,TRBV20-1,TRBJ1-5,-,TGCAGTGCTAGGGCAGGGGGAAACAATCAGCCCCAGCATTTT,CSARAGGNNQPQHF
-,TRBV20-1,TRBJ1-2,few,TGCAGTGCTAGAGATGGGAGCAGTCGGGGCTACACCTTC,CSARDGSSRGYTF
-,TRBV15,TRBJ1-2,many,TGTGCCACCAGCAGGGATAGGGGGATAGACGGCTACACCTTC,CATSRDRGIDGYTF
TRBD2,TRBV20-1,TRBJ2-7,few,TGCAGTGCAAGAGGGGCTAGCGGAGACTACGAGCAGTACTTC,CSARGASGDYEQYF
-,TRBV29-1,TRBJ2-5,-,TGCAGCGGGAGGGCCACGGAGACCCAGTACTTC,CSGRATETQYF
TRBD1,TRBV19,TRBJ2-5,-,TGTGCCTGGGATGGGACAGCGGACCAAGAGACCCAGTACTTC,CAWDGTADQETQYF
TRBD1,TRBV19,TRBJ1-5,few,TGTGCCAGTAGAGGACAGGCTAATAGCAATCAGCCCCAGCATTTT,CASRGQANSNQPQHF
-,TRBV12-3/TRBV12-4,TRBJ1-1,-,TGTGCCAGCAGTCGCGCCCTGGGCGCTGAAGCTTTCTTT,CASSRALGAEAFF
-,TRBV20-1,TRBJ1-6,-,TGCAGTGCTAGTCCAGGGGCTCGTTCGGGGTCACCCCTCCACTTT,CSASPGARSGSPLHF
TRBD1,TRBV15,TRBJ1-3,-,TGTGCCACCAGCCGGGACAGACCTGGAAACACCATATATTTT,CATSRDRPGNTIYF
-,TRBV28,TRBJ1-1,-,TGTGCCAGCAGTTTAGGGGATCGGACTGAAGCTCTCTTT,CASSLGDRTEALF
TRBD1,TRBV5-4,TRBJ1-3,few,TGTGCCAGCAGCCTCGGACAACGACAGGGGCCAAACACCATATATTTT,CASSLGQRQGPNTIYF
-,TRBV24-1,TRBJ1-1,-,TGTGCCACCAGTGCGGCAGGGACTACGAACACTGAAGCTTTCTTT,CATSAAGTTNTEAFF
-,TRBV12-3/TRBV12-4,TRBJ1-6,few,TGTGCCAGCAGTGCTCAGGATCGTAATTCACCCCTCCACTTT,CASSAQDRNSPLHF
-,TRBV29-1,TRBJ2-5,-,TGCAGCGTTGGGCGGATCCAAGAGACCCAGTACTTC,CSVGRIQETQYF
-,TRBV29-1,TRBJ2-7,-,TGCAGCGTTCGGGGGCCGTCCTACGAGCAGTACTTC,CSVRGPSYEQYF
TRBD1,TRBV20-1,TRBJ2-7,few,TGCAGTGCGTCCAGGACAGGGGGCTTTAACGAGCAGTACTTC,CSASRTGGFNEQYF
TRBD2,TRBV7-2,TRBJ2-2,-,TGTGCCAGCAGCTTATTAGGCGCGGGAGAGGGAGCCGGGGAGCTGTTTTTT,CASSLLGAGEGAGELFF
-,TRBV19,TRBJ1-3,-,TGTACCAGTAGTTCGCTGACACCGGGCTCTGGAAACACCATATATTTT,CTSSSLTPGSGNTIYF
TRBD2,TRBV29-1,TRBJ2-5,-,TGCAGCTTGACTAGCGGGAGGGCAAAGACCCAGTACTTC,CSLTSGRAKTQYF
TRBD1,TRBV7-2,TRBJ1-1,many,TGTGCCAGCAGCCGGGGGACAGGGCTCATGAACACTGAAGCTTTCTTT,CASSRGTGLMNTEAFF
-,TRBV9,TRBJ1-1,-,TGTGCCAGCAGCTACATGATAGACGGACTGAACACTGAAGCTTTCTTT,CASSYMIDGLNTEAFF
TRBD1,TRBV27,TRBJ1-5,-,TGTGCCAGCAGATCGGGACAGGGGGCGAGCAATCAGCCCCAGCATTTT,CASRSGQGASNQPQHF
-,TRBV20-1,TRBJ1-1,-,TGCAGTGCTAGCCCCACCTACGCTTTCTTT,CSASPTYAFF
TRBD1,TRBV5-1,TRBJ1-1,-,TGCGCCAGCAGCTTAAGGACAGGGGGGTATGAAGCTTTCTTT,CASSLRTGGYEAFF
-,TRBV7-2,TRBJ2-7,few,TGTGCCAGCAGCTCCTACGAGGCCTACGAGCAGTACTTC,CASSSYEAYEQYF
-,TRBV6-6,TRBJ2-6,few,TGTGCCAGCAGTTACTCGTTACAGGGAGGTGGGGCCAACGTCCTGACTTTC,CASSYSLQGGGANVLTF
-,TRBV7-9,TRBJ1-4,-,TGTGCCAGCAGCTTAGCGCACGGGACCTCTAATGAAAAACTGTTTTTT,CASSLAHGTSNEKLFF
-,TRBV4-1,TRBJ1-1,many,-,CASSQYSGQAEAFF
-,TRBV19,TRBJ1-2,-,TGTGCCAGTCAGGGCCTTGGGAACTCCGGCTACACCTTC,CASQGLGNSGYTF
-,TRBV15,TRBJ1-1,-,TGTGCCACCAGCAGGGCGGGGGCGGCTTTCTTT,CATSRAGAAFF
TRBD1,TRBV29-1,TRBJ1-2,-,TGCAGCGCCCCACGCCCGACAGGGCCGGGCAGCACCTTC,CSAPRPTGPGSTF
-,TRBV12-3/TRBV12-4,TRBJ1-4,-,TGTGCCAGCAGCCGATCGGGCCGTGAAAAACTGTTTTTT,CASSRSGREKLFF
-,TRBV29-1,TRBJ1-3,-,TGCAGCGTTGATATGGGGCTGGCCTATGGCTACACCATATATTTT,CSVDMGLAYGYTIYF
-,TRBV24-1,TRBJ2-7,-,TGTGCCCCTGACAGGCGGTACGAGCAGTACTTC,CAPDRRYEQYF
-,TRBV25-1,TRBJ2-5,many,TGTGCCAGCAGTGATCTGGAGACCCAGTACTTC,CASSDLETQYF
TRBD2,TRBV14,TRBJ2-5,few,TGTGCCAGCAGCCCCAGGCGGGGGGAGGTTTTGGGGGAAGAGACCCAGTACTTC,CASSPRRGEVLGEETQYF
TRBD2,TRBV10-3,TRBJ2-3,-,TGTGCCATCAGTGCGAGCCTTAGCGGGAGTCGGGGAGATACGCAGTATTTT,CAISASLSGSRGDTQYF
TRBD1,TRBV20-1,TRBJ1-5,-,TGCAGTGCTAAGTCAGGGGGGAGCAGTTATAGCAATCAGCCCCAGCATTTT,CSAKSGGSSYSNQPQHF
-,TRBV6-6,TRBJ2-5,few,TGTGCCAGCAGTTACTCGAGGGCTGGAGAGACCCAGTACTTC,CASSYSRAGETQYF
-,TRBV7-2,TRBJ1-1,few,TGTGCCAGCAGCTTAGGTGGGGGTTTGGAGACTGAAGCTTTCTTT,CASSLGGGLETEAFF
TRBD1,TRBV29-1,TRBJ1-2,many,TGCAGCGTGGAGACAGGGGGCAGGGGTGGCTACACCTTC,CSVETGGRGGYTF
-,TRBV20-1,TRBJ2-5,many,TGCAGTGCTAGAGATTGGCAGGTTGGGGAGACCCAGTACTTC,CSARDWQVGETQYF
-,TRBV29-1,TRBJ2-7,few,TGCAGCGTTGAAACTAGTTTGTCCTACGAGCAGTACTTC,CSVETSLSYEQYF
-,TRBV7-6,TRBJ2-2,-,TGTGCCAGCAGACGGGGGACCGCCGGGGAGCTGTTTTTT,CASRRGTAGELFF
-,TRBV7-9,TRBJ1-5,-,TGTGCCAGCAGCTCACGGAGTCAGCCCCAGCATTTT,CASSSRSQPQHF
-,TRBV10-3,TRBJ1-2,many,TGTGCCATCAGTGAGTCAACAGACTATGGCTACACCTTC,CAISESTDYGYTF
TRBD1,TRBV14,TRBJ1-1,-,TGTGCCAGCAGCCAAGGACAGGGGGCTATCACTGAAGCTTTCTTT,CASSQGQGAITEAFF
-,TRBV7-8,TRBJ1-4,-,TGTGCCAGCAGTTTAGTTGAAACTAATGAAAAACTGTTTTTT,CASSLVETNEKLFF
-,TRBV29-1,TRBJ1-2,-,TGCAGCTTGGACACGTTTAACAACACCTTC,CSLDTFNNTF
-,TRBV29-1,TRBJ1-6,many,TGCAGCGTTTTCGACGCTAATTCACCCCTCCACTTT,CSVFDANSPLHF